One T cell receptor delta chain is described in this entry. Its antigen is still unknown. After alphabeta T cell depletion, CD3+ Vdelta1+ Vdelta2- thymocytes were sorted. This entry comes from a study of Vδ1+ human thymocytes. Study-wide results and caveats: In the thymus, TRG and TRD repertoires looked highly polyclonal with Gaussian CDR3 lengths. Unlike peripheral blood Vdelta1+ controls, thymic delta-chain sequences included 15% to 20% Vdelta2 and few Vdelta3.

Germline V gives CDR1 TSWWSYY, CDR2 QGS. The CDR3 totals 19 residues. The ends lost 0 bases at V and 6 bases at J; junction bases unmatched: 17. RNA was extracted from the cells and then reverse transcribed. Pooled V-gene forward primers with one constant-region reverse primer generated the CDR3 amplicons by multiplex PCR. TCRdb redid clone calling on the multiplex PCR reads using CATT. The sample holds 50,000 to 60,000 delta-chain clones, roughly 16% seen once. The V and J genes are TRDV1 and TRDJ1, with 9 bases matching TRDD3. This TCR was sampled from a girl under three years old who had congenital heart surgery. The material sequenced was Vdelta1+ gamma-delta thymocytes from the thymus. Regarding subset: FACS-sorted CD3+ TCRalphabeta- TCRVdelta1+ TCRVdelta2- thymocytes. CDR3 sequence: CALGELSPTARGYGHKLIF. CDR3 in DNA: TGTGCTCTTGGGGAACTTAGCCCTACAGCACGGGGATACGGCCATAAACTCATCTTT.